The 22 T cell receptor beta chains below come from one sample, sequenced in a study of OX40 agonist ivuxolimab in advanced cancers. The assay was immunoSEQ multiplex PCR, and TCRdb's table has in-frame clones only and misses some. The data contain some 90,000 clones, about 90% of them singletons. The specimen was CD4+ or CD8+ T cells sorted from blood, collected in a trial of the OX40 agonist ivuxolimab. These receptors were obtained from an adult with an advanced solid tumor such as melanoma, head and neck, liver or kidney cancer.

The chain carries TRBV5-6 and TRBJ2-3; D ambiguous. Germline CDR1 SGHDT, CDR2 YYEEEE. The CDR3 extends over 16 amino acids. V was shortened by 0 bases and J by 0 bases, with 11 bases between the two germline ends. CDR3 sequence reads: CASSLGGWRSTDTQYF. The CDR3 DNA reads TGTGCCAGCAGCTTGGGAGGTTGGCGGAGCACAGATACGCAGTATTTT.

This clone came up once. This chain joins TRBV7-9 and TRBJ2-7; 10 bases align to TRBD2. With V trimmed by 4 bases and J by 5 bases, 8 bases remained unmatched. Germline-derived CDR1 and CDR2 are SEHNR and FQNEAQ (reference sequence). The CDR3 contains 15 residues. The DNA of the CDR3 is TGTGCCAGCAGCTCCCGACTAGCGGGTGTGGACGAGCAGTACTTC. This codes for CASSSRLAGVDEQYF.

This clone was recorded once. CDR3: CASTVGRGHQPQHF. CDR3 DNA sequence: TGTGCCAGCACCGTCGGGAGGGGGCATCAGCCCCAGCATTTT. The chain carries TRBV28 and TRBJ1-5; 7 bases fit TRBD1. Germline CDR1 MDHEN, CDR2 SYDVKM. With 7 bases clipped from V and 5 bases from J, the junction kept 8 bases outside the gene matches. The CDR3 runs 14 residues.

This sequence joins TRBV19 and TRBJ2-7, with 10 bases aligning to TRBD2. Per germline, CDR1 LNHDA and CDR2 SQIVND (reference sequence). The ends lost 4 bases at V and 2 bases at J; junction bases unmatched: 5. The CDR3 has 15 residues. CDR3 sequence (DNA): TGTGCCAGTAGTAGGTTAGCGGGAGGCCCCTACGAGCAGTACTTC. Its translation is CASSRLAGGPYEQYF.

The V and J genes are TRBV7-2 and TRBJ2-2; D ambiguous. This CDR3 has 12 residues. The germline CDR1 and CDR2 sequences are SGHTA and FQGNSA. Trimming cost V 1 base and J 7 bases, with 4 bases left between them. CDR3 nucleotides: TGTGCCAGCAGCTTAGAAATCGGGGAGCTGTTTTTT. Protein sequence: CASSLEIGELFF.

The V gene is TRBV29-1, the J gene TRBJ2-1; no reliable D call. The CDR3 is made up of 14 amino acids. V lost 4 bases and J 2 bases, leaving 12 bases between the germline ends. CDR1 and CDR2 (germline): SQVTM, ANQGSEA. The CDR3 nucleotides read TGCAGCGTTGGAACAATGGGCGCCTACAATGAGCAGTTCTTC. Its protein product is CSVGTMGAYNEQFF.

The chain recombines TRBV29-1 with TRBJ2-5; D tentatively reads TRBD1 or TRBD2 (5 bases each). Trimming shortened V by 6 bases and J by 5 bases, and 19 bases separated the two germline ends. CDR1 and CDR2 (germline): SQVTM, ANQGSEA. This CDR3 has 14 residues. The CDR3 DNA follows: TGCAGCGTGCCTCGGGGCGGATTTGGGGAGACCCAGTACTTC. This translates into CSVPRGGFGETQYF.

The sample holds one count of this clone. The chain carries TRBV28 and TRBJ2-2; 11 bases are a match to TRBD2. V was clipped by 5 bases and J by 1 base; unmatched bases: 6. Germline CDR1 reads MDHEN; CDR2 reads SYDVKM. The CDR3 runs 17 residues. CDR3 sequence: CASSPRGLAVNTGELFF. CDR3 bases: TGTGCCAGCAGTCCCAGGGGACTAGCGGTGAACACCGGGGAGCTGTTTTTT.

The chain couples TRBV2 to TRBJ1-5; the D gene is possibly TRBD1 (5 bases). Germline V lookup: CDR1 SNHLY, CDR2 FYNNEI. This CDR3 spans 13 amino acids. The germline V and J ends were trimmed by 4 bases and 4 bases, with 8 bases remaining between them. The CDR3 DNA follows: TGTGCCAGCAGTGCCAGGGTAAATCAGCCCCAGCATTTT. The encoded protein is CASSARVNQPQHF.

The CDR3 bases are TGTGCCTGGAGTGTAGGCGTCCGGAATTCAGATACGCAGTATTTT. Residues: CAWSVGVRNSDTQYF. This chain links TRBV30 with TRBJ2-3; D is uncertain. The CDR3 has 15 residues. The ends were cut back, 0 bases at V and 4 bases at J, with 14 bases in the middle. Germline assignment: CDR1 GTSNPN and CDR2 SVGIG (reference sequence).

V gene TRBV7-9 combines with J gene TRBJ2-1, with 10 bases fitting TRBD2. The CDR3 is made up of 15 amino acids. From germline, CDR1 is SEHNR and CDR2 FQNEAQ (reference sequence). V shed 5 bases, J shed 13 bases, and the junction held 14 bases outside the gene matches. CDR3 region: CASSPMGGAGGSQFF. The CDR3 coding sequence is TGTGCCAGCAGCCCTATGGGGGGAGCGGGAGGGTCACAGTTCTTC.

The chain uses TRBV21-1 and TRBJ2-7. TRBV21-1 is assigned pseudogene status. CDR3 length: 16 residues. CDR3 bases: TGTGCCAGCATACCAAGGGTTACTCCCCCTTCTCTCGAGCAGTACTTC. This sequence encodes CASIPRVTPPSLEQYF.

The chain couples TRBV6-7 to TRBJ2-4; D is uncertain. TRBV6-7 is sorted into the ORF group, with uncertain function. Trimming shortened V by 8 bases and J by 3 bases, and 14 bases separated the two germline ends. The CDR3 has 14 amino acids. CDR3: CASGCSEVKNIQYF. The CDR3 bases are TGTGCCAGCGGGTGCTCTGAAGTCAAAAACATTCAGTACTTC.

This clone turned up a few times. This chain joins TRBV2 and TRBJ1-4; D not resolved. The CDR3 totals 12 residues. The V and J ends lost 6 bases and 10 bases respectively, with 12 bases between them. Germline CDR1 and CDR2: SNHLY and FYNNEI. Written as DNA, the CDR3 is TGTGCCAGCAGCCCAGGAGGTGGAAAACTGTTTTTT. Translated, it gives CASSPGGGKLFF.

The chain recombines TRBV19 with TRBJ2-1, with D possibly being TRBD1 or TRBD2 (6 bases each). From germline, CDR1 is LNHDA and CDR2 SQIVND (reference sequence). Trimming left V 7 bases short and J 8 bases short, with 24 bases between. The CDR3 runs to 16 residues. CDR3 amino acids: CASKALDRRWGDEQFF. In DNA, the CDR3 is TGTGCCAGTAAGGCCCTCGACAGGCGATGGGGGGATGAGCAGTTCTTC.

V is TRBV5-1 and J is TRBJ1-5; D may be TRBD1 (6 bases). V lost 4 bases to trimming and J lost 5 bases, with 22 bases between them. The CDR3 sequence is 17 residues long. Germline CDR1 SGHRS, CDR2 YFSETQ. The CDR3 here is CASSPKPQGAGDQPQHF. CDR3 bases: TGCGCCAGCAGCCCCAAACCACAGGGTGCGGGGGATCAGCCCCAGCATTTT.

The chain employs TRBV11-3 and TRBJ2-3; D is unresolved. The CDR3 consists of 12 residues. The V gene's germline CDR1 is SGHNT and CDR2 YENEEA. Trimming cost V 4 bases and J 0 bases, with 2 bases left between them. The CDR3 DNA reads as TGTGCCAGCAGCTCTAGCACAGATACGCAGTATTTT. Protein sequence: CASSSSTDTQYF.

The J gene is TRBJ1-6, the V gene TRBV11-3; tentatively, D is TRBD1 (6 bases). This CDR3 is built from 13 residues. Germline V lookup: CDR1 SGHNT, CDR2 YENEEA. V lost 5 bases, J lost 7 bases, and 9 bases lay in between. In DNA form, the CDR3 reads TGTGCCAGCAGCCAGGGGACCAATTCACCCCTCCACTTT. Its protein product is CASSQGTNSPLHF.

CDR3 protein: CASSIVQGYQRHEQFF. CDR3 nucleotide sequence: TGTGCCAGCAGCATAGTACAGGGTTATCAACGGCATGAGCAGTTCTTC. J is TRBJ2-1 and V is TRBV11-1; TRBD1 might be the D (6 bases). V was shortened by 5 bases and J by 8 bases, with 22 bases between the two germline ends. The germline CDR1 and CDR2 sequences are SGHAT and FQDESV (reference sequence). The CDR3 consists of 16 residues.

The rearrangement links TRBV4-1 to TRBJ1-3; no clear D. Germline values: CDR1 MGHRA, CDR2 YSYEKL. V was trimmed by 0 bases and J by 0 bases, leaving 6 bases between them. CDR3 size: 15 residues. CDR3: CASSQDSSSGNTIYF. In DNA, the CDR3 is TGCGCCAGCAGCCAAGATTCCAGCTCTGGAAACACCATATATTTT.

The chain carries TRBV30 and TRBJ1-5, with TRBD1 matching over 9 bases. V gave up 0 bases and J gave up 7 bases; unmatched junction bases: 10. Germline CDR1 GTSNPN, CDR2 SVGIG (reference sequence). This CDR3 spans 16 amino acids. The CDR3 here is CAWSVDIQGAEQPQHF. As DNA, the CDR3 is TGTGCCTGGAGTGTAGACATACAGGGGGCAGAGCAGCCCCAGCATTTT.

This clone was counted a few times. CDR3 residues: CASSLDGGIYSGANVLTF. Written as DNA, the CDR3 is TGCGCCAGCAGCTTGGATGGTGGGATTTACTCTGGGGCCAACGTCCTGACTTTC. The V gene is TRBV5-1, the J gene TRBJ2-6; D is unresolved. The CDR3 spans 18 residues. Trimming stripped 0 bases from V and 0 bases from J, with 13 bases between. Germline V gene sequence: CDR1 SGHRS, CDR2 YFSETQ.